The entry below describes one TCR beta chain. This clonotype was counted many times. The antigen this receptor binds is unknown. The record has no base qualities; no much larger clone is one base away. The data belong to a study of T cells after yellow fever vaccination (dated by TCRdb to about 2019). Context from the whole study: The SMART-Seq v4 Ultra Low Input RNA kit was used to prepare libraries from fractions with low cell numbers. Blood was collected at multiple timepoints before and after primary and secondary immunization, and bulk PBMC replicates and cell subsets were isolated. The cohort comprised two healthy male donors, one aged 18 to 30 and one aged 30 to 40 years. To track T-cell clones before and after primary and booster YFV17D yellow fever vaccination, bulk TCR alpha and beta repertoires were sequenced longitudinally. Results and caveats for the whole study, not just this receptor: Because only a couple of donors were included in the study, the extent to which the findings can be generalized is limited. Most clones expanded after primary vaccination (approximately 96% of CD4 and approximately 86% of CD8) were re-detected after the booster, suggesting that broad memory maintenance occurred. The secondary T-cell response was weaker than the primary response but faster, peaking on day 5 instead of day 15. A small fraction of clonotypes appeared in both the CD4 and CD8 compartments, likely as a result of convergent recombination. FACS-sorted repertoires could contain abundant contaminating clonotypes from the bulk population, so computational filtering was required.

The reads were generated on an Illumina NovaSeq 6000. Synthesis of TCR cDNA relied on 5'RACE template switching, a step that introduced a universal primer site along with unique molecular identifiers. Priming of cDNA synthesis was performed from both the TCR alpha and TCR beta constant segments. Library amplification involved two PCR steps, and the second step added sample barcodes and sequencing adapters. Sequencing of the libraries was done on either Illumina HiSeq 2500 (2x100 bp) or NovaSeq (2x150 bp). The study's processing was this. MIGEC handled demultiplexing of reads and collapsing into UMI consensus sequences, while MiXCR performed V(D)J alignment. Clonotypes responding to the vaccine were identified with edgeR on replicate PBMC samples, with the criteria of FDR below 0.01 and a log2 fold change above 5 up to day 15. Each bulk clonotype was labeled CD4 or CD8 based on which sequenced repertoire, CD4 or CD8, contained the clonotype at higher abundance. TCRdb ran its own pipeline on the public reads, namely fastp trimming at Q25 and MiXCR clone calling, and kept in-frame beta chains. Rows with one shared CDR3 protein collapse into an entry with the most common genes and DNA. The V and J calls follow TCRdb's processing rather than the paper's. This sample comprises hundreds of thousands of distinct CDR3 sequences, roughly 4% of them detected only once. Roughly a quarter of the sample belongs to the ten largest clones.

Taken with the paper, the label for treatment or condition translates to: live attenuated yellow fever vaccine strain. At every blood-draw timepoint, two biological replicates of bulk PBMCs were collected. PBMCs were isolated from peripheral blood using a standard Ficoll-Paque protocol. RNA was extracted with TriZol from bulk PBMCs, CD4 and CD8 fractions, and dextramer-positive and dextramer-negative fractions. At the junction V is shortened by 4 bases and J by 0 bases, with 9 bases in between. For CDR1 and CDR2, the germline V gene lists MGHRA and YSYEKL. From cysteine to phenylalanine, the CDR3 is 15 amino acids long. The DNA shown is the 45-base CDR3, in frame from base 1.

This TCR derives from a man aged 18 to 29 who received the YFV17D yellow fever vaccine. The sample was PBMCs, taken on the day of the yellow fever booster vaccination. The rearranged segments are TRBV4-1 and TRBJ2-2, with the D segment possibly TRBD1 or TRBD2, each aligning over 6 bases. In nucleotide form, the sequence is TGCGCCAGCAGCCGGGGGGCCGCGAACACCGGGGAGCTGTTTTTT. This is translated as CASSRGAANTGELFF.